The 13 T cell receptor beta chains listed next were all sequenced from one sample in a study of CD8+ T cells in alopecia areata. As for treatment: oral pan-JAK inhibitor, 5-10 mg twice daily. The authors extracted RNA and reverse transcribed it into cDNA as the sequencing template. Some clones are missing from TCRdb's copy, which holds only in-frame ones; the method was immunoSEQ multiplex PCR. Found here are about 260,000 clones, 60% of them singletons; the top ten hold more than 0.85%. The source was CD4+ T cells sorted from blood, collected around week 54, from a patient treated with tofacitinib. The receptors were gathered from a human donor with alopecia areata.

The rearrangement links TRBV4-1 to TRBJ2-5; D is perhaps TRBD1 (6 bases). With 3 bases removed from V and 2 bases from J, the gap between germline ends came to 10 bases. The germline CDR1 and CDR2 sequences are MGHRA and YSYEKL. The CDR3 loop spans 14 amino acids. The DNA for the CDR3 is TGCGCCAGCAGCCAGGACCAGGGGCAAGAGACCCAGTACTTC. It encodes CASSQDQGQETQYF.

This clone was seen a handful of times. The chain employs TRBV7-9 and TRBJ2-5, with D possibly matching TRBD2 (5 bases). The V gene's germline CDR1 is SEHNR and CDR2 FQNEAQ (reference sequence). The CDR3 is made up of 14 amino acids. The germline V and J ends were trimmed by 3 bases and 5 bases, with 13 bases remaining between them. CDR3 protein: CASSFTTRGETQYF. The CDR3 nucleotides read TGTGCCAGCAGCTTTACAACGCGCGGGGAGACCCAGTACTTC.

The CDR3 DNA is TGTGCCAGTAGTTCCAGGGGGCCCAGTAGCAATCAGCCCCAGCATTTT. It is translated as CASSSRGPSSNQPQHF. The chain couples TRBV19 to TRBJ1-5, with 8 bases aligning to TRBD1. This CDR3 region has 16 residues. Germline values: CDR1 LNHDA, CDR2 SQIVND (reference sequence). V lost 5 bases, J lost 0 bases, and 6 bases stayed unmatched.

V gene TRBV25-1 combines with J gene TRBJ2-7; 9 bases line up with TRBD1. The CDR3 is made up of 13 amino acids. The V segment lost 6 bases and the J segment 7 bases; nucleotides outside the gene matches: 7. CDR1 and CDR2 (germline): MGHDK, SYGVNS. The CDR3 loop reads CASSLGTGREQYF. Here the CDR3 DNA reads TGTGCCAGCAGCCTCGGGACAGGGCGAGAGCAGTACTTC.

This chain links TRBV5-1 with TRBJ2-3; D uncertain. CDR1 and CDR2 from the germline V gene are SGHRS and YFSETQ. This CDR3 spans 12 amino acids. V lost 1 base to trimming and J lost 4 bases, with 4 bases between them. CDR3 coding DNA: TGCGCCAGCAGCTTGACCCCAGATACGCAGTATTTT. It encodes CASSLTPDTQYF.

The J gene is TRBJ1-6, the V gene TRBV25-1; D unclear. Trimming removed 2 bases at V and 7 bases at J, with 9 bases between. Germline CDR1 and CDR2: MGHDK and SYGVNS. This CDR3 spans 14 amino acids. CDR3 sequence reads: CASSEGQRNSPLHF. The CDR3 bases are TGTGCCAGCAGTGAAGGGCAGAGAAATTCACCCCTCCACTTT.

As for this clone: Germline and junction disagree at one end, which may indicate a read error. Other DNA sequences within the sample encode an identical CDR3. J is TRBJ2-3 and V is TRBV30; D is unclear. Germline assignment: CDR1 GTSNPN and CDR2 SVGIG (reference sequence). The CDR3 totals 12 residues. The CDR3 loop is CAWSPSEDTQYF. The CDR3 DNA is TGCGCCTGGAGTCCCTCCGAAGATACGCAGTATTTT.

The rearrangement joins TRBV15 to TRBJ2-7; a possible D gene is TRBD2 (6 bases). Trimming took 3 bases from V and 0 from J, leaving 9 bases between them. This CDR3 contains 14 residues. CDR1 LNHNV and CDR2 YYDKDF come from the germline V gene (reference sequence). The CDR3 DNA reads TGTGCCACCAGCAGGTCCGGGAGCTCCTACGAGCAGTACTTC. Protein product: CATSRSGSSYEQYF. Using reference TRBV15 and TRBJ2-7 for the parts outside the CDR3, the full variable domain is DAMVIQNPRYQVTQFGKPVTLSCSQTLNHNVMYWYQQKSSQAPKLLFHYYDKDFNNEADTPDNFQSRRPNTSFCFLDIRSPGLGDTAMYLCATSRSGSSYEQYFGPGTRLTVT.

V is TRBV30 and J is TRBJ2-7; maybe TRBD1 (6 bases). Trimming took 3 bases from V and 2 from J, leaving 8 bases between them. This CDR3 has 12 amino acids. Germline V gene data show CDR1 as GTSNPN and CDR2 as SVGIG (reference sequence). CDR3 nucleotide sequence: TGTGCCTGGAGGGACAGACCCTACGAGCAGTACTTC. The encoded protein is CAWRDRPYEQYF.

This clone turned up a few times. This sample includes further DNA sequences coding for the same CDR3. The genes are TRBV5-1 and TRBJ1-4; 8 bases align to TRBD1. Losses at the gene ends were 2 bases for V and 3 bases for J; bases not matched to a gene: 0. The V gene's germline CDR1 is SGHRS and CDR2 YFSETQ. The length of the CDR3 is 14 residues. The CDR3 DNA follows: TGCGCCAGCAGCTTACAGGGGGCTAATGAAAAACTGTTTTTT. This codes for CASSLQGANEKLFF.

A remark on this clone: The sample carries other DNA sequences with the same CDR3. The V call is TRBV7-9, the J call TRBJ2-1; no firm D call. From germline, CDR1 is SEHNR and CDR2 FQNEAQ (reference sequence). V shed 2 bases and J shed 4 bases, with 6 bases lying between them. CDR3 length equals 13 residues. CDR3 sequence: CASSLRPYNEQFF. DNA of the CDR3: TGTGCCAGCAGCTTAAGACCTTACAATGAGCAGTTCTTC.

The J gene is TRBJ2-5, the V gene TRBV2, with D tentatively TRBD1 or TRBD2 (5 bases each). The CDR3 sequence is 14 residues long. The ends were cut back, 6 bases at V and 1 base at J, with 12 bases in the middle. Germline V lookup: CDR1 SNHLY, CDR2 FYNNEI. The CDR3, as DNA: TGTGCCAGCAGCCTACGGGACGCCCAAGAGACCCAGTACTTC. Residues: CASSLRDAQETQYF.

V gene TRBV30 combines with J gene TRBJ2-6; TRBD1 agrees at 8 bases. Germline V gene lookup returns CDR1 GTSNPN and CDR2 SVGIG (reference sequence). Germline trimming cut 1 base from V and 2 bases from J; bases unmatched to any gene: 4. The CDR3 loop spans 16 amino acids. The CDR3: CAWSERTGTGANVLTF. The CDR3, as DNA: TGTGCCTGGAGTGAGCGGACAGGGACTGGGGCCAACGTCCTGACTTTC.